The TCR beta chain under discussion was sequenced for a study of glioma-infiltrating T cells. This clonotype has a count of ten or more. The iRepertoire nested amplicon-rescue multiplex PCR amplified TCR alpha and beta CDR3s from RNA. TCRdb ran MiXCR on the multiplex PCR reads and lists one entry per CDR3 protein. The sample yields around 90,000 distinct CDR3 sequences, approximately 39% seen once. Germline V gives CDR1 LGHNA, CDR2 YNFKEQ. The ends lost 3 bases at V and 4 bases at J; junction bases unmatched: 5. This CDR3 spans 14 amino acids. The sequence derives from a human donor with low-grade glioma or glioblastoma, undergoing nonglioma brain surgery, or in good health (not recorded which). Sequenced material: glioma tissue, nonneoplastic brain tissue, or PBMCs (not recorded which). V gene TRBV4-2 combines with J gene TRBJ2-7, with 8 bases fitting TRBD1. In DNA, the CDR3 is TGTGCCAGCAGCCAGGGCAGGGGGCCTTACGAGCAGTACTTC. Protein sequence: CASSQGRGPYEQYF.